Sequencing of this TCR beta chain was carried out in a study of cytomegalovirus exposure and HLA in healthy donors. The CDR3 runs to 15 residues. Trimming pared 3 bases from V and 4 bases from J, leaving 13 bases between. CDR1 and CDR2 (germline): MGHDK, SYGVNS. Researchers ran the PCR with 60 Vbeta and 13 Jbeta primers. Measured with immunoSEQ multiplex PCR; TCRdb has only the in-frame clones, and not every one. This table has fewer than 200,000 clones, 81% appearing once. Regarding the study as a whole: Reportedly, diagnosis of cytomegalovirus status by the classifier showed high specificity and sensitivity. CMV serostatus was the only immune exposure information that was available.

There are a few counts of this clone. Its cognate antigen is unknown. The chain employs TRBV25-1 and TRBJ1-3, with D uncertain. The sequenced sample was PBMCs. The clonotype originates from a young woman in good health and CMV-seropositive. CDR3 sequence reads: CASSDSLVVGNTIYF. The CDR3 DNA reads as TGTGCCAGCAGTGATAGTTTGGTAGTAGGAAACACCATATATTTT.